A selection of T cell receptor beta chains follows, all from one sample in a study of blood T cell repertoires in COVID-19. This table comes from immunoSEQ multiplex PCR, and its TCRdb copy is limited to in-frame clones, with some not included. This sample has 390,000 or so clones, with 85% to 90% found just once. The source material was PBMCs or T cells enriched from blood (not recorded which). Receptor source: a man aged 18-30 years who had recovered from COVID-19. The CDR3 runs from the conserved cysteine through the conserved F or W. Each record gives: CDR3 length, D gene, clone size, V gene, J gene, CDR3 protein, CDR3 DNA. A D gene is named only where the DNA matches it firmly. Rows may omit the clone size; those that give it use once, few, many or a size class.

len: 13; d_gene: .; abundance: .; v_gene: TRBV12-3/TRBV12-4; j_gene: TRBJ1-2; CDR3aa: CASQNRSSYGYTF; CDR3nt: TGTGCCAGTCAAAACCGGTCTAGCTATGGCTACACCTTC
len: 16; d_gene: .; abundance: once; v_gene: TRBV14; j_gene: TRBJ2-4; CDR3aa: CASSQDSAGAKNIQYF; CDR3nt: TGTGCCAGCAGCCAAGATAGCGCGGGGGCCAAAAACATTCAGTACTTC
len: 15; d_gene: .; abundance: .; v_gene: TRBV30; j_gene: TRBJ1-3; CDR3aa: CAWSRVIYSGNTIYF; CDR3nt: TGTGCCTGGAGTCGGGTGATCTACTCTGGAAACACCATATATTTT
len: 13; d_gene: .; abundance: .; v_gene: TRBV6-5; j_gene: TRBJ2-1; CDR3aa: CASSSQRYNEQFF; CDR3nt: TGTGCCAGCAGCTCCCAGCGGTACAATGAGCAGTTCTTC
len: 12; d_gene: .; abundance: .; v_gene: TRBV3-1/TRBV3-2; j_gene: TRBJ2-4; CDR3aa: CASSQAGDIQYF; CDR3nt: TGTGCCAGCAGCCAAGCAGGGGACATTCAGTACTTC
len: 11; d_gene: .; abundance: .; v_gene: TRBV6-5; j_gene: TRBJ2-7; CDR3aa: CASRDIYEQYF; CDR3nt: TGTGCCAGCCGGGACATCTACGAGCAGTACTTC
len: 15; d_gene: TRBD1; abundance: .; v_gene: TRBV28; j_gene: TRBJ1-5; CDR3aa: CASSSQGGFIWPQHF; CDR3nt: TGTGCCAGCAGTTCCCAGGGGGGCTTCATTTGGCCCCAGCATTTT
len: 14; d_gene: .; abundance: .; v_gene: TRBV7-2; j_gene: TRBJ2-2; CDR3aa: CASSLGFVAGELFF; CDR3nt: TGTGCCAGCAGCTTAGGGTTTGTAGCCGGGGAGCTGTTTTTT
len: 12; d_gene: .; abundance: .; v_gene: TRBV9; j_gene: TRBJ1-1; CDR3aa: CASSPNNRAAFF; CDR3nt: TGTGCCAGCAGCCCCAATAACAGGGCGGCTTTCTTT
len: 15; d_gene: .; abundance: .; v_gene: TRBV19; j_gene: TRBJ1-2; CDR3aa: CASTVATGNDYGYTF; CDR3nt: TGTGCCAGTACCGTGGCGACAGGAAATGACTATGGCTACACCTTC
len: 18; d_gene: .; abundance: .; v_gene: TRBV24-1; j_gene: TRBJ2-2; CDR3aa: CATSDVVGGQPNTGELFF; CDR3nt: TGTGCCACCAGTGATGTGGTGGGGGGGCAACCGAACACCGGGGAGCTGTTTTTT
len: 15; d_gene: TRBD2; abundance: .; v_gene: TRBV2; j_gene: TRBJ2-1; CDR3aa: CASSEGLAGADEQFF; CDR3nt: TGTGCCAGCAGTGAAGGGCTAGCGGGAGCGGATGAGCAGTTCTTC
len: 14; d_gene: .; abundance: .; v_gene: TRBV27; j_gene: TRBJ2-1; CDR3aa: CASSLGGIRNEQFF; CDR3nt: TGTGCCAGCAGTTTAGGCGGGATTAGGAATGAGCAGTTCTTC
len: 13; d_gene: .; abundance: .; v_gene: TRBV6-5; j_gene: TRBJ2-2; CDR3aa: CASSYTGAGELFF; CDR3nt: TGTGCCAGCAGTTATACAGGCGCCGGGGAGCTGTTTTTT
len: 14; d_gene: TRBD1; abundance: few; v_gene: TRBV5-1; j_gene: TRBJ1-2; CDR3aa: CASSGMGQGDGYTF; CDR3nt: TGCGCCAGCAGCGGGATGGGACAGGGGGATGGCTACACCTTC
len: 14; d_gene: TRBD2; abundance: .; v_gene: TRBV28; j_gene: TRBJ2-3; CDR3aa: CASSVSGSTDTQYF; CDR3nt: TGTGCCAGCAGTGTTAGCGGGAGCACAGATACGCAGTATTTT
len: 13; d_gene: .; abundance: once; v_gene: TRBV9; j_gene: TRBJ2-5; CDR3aa: CASSVGAQETQYF; CDR3nt: TGTGCCAGCAGCGTAGGGGCTCAAGAGACCCAGTACTTC
len: 17; d_gene: TRBD1; abundance: .; v_gene: TRBV3-1/TRBV3-2; j_gene: TRBJ1-4; CDR3aa: CASSQDYSTGTNEKLFF; CDR3nt: TGTGCCAGCAGCCAAGATTATTCGACAGGGACTAATGAAAAACTGTTTTTT
len: 16; d_gene: .; abundance: once; v_gene: TRBV9; j_gene: TRBJ2-7; CDR3aa: CASSVERPRIGYEQYF; CDR3nt: TGTGCCAGCAGCGTAGAGCGACCCCGCATTGGGTACGAGCAGTACTTC
len: 13; d_gene: .; abundance: .; v_gene: TRBV27; j_gene: TRBJ1-2; CDR3aa: CASGPTDPTGYTF; CDR3nt: TGTGCCAGCGGGCCGACAGACCCCACTGGCTACACCTTC
len: 11; d_gene: .; abundance: .; v_gene: TRBV6-5; j_gene: TRBJ2-7; CDR3aa: CASGTLAEQYF; CDR3nt: TGTGCCAGCGGAACATTAGCCGAGCAGTACTTC
len: 15; d_gene: .; abundance: .; v_gene: TRBV28; j_gene: TRBJ2-5; CDR3aa: CASSSPLPRGETQYF; CDR3nt: TGTGCCAGCAGTTCCCCCCTGCCGCGGGGCGAGACCCAGTACTTC